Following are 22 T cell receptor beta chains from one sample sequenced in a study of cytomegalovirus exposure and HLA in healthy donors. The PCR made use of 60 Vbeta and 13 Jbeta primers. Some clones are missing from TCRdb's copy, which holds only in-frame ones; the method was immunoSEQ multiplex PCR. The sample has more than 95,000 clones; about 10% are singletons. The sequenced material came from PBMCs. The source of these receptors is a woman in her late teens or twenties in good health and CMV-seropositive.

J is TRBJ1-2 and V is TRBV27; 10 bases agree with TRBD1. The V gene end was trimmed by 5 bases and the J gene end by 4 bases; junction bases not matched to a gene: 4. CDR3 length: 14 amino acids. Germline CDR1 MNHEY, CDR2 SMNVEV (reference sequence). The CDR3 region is CASSPGQGPYGYTF. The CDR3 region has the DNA TGTGCCAGCAGTCCGGGACAGGGGCCCTATGGCTACACCTTC.

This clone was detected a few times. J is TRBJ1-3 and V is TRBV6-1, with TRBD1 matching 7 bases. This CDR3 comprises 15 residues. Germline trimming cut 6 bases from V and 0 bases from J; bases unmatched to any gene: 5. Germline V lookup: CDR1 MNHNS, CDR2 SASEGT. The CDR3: CASREDRTSGNTIYF. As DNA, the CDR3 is TGTGCCAGCAGAGAGGACAGGACCTCTGGAAACACCATATATTTT.

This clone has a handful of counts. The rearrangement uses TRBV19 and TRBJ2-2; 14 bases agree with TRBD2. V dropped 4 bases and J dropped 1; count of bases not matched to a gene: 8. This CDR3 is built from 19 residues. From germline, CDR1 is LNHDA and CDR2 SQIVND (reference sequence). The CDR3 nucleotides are TGTGCCAGTAGTAAAGGGGCGGGACTAGCGGGAGTGAACACCGGGGAGCTGTTTTTT. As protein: CASSKGAGLAGVNTGELFF.

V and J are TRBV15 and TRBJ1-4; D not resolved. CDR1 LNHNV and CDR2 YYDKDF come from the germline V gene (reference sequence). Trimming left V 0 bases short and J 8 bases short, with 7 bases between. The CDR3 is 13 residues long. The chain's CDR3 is CATSRERSEKLFF. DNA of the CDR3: TGTGCCACCAGCAGAGAACGGTCCGAAAAACTGTTTTTT.

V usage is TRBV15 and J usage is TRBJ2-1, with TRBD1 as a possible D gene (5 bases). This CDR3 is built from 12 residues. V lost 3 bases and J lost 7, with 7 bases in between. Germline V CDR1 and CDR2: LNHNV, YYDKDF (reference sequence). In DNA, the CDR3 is TGTGCCACCAGCAGTTCAGGGAATGAGCAGTTCTTC. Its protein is CATSSSGNEQFF.

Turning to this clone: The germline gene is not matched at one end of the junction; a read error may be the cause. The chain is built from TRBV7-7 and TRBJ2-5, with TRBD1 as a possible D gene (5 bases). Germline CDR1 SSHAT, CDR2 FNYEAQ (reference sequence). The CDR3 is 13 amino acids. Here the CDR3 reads CASSLQAQETQYF. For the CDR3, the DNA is TGTGCTAGCAGCTTACAGGCCCAAGAGACCCAGTACTTC.

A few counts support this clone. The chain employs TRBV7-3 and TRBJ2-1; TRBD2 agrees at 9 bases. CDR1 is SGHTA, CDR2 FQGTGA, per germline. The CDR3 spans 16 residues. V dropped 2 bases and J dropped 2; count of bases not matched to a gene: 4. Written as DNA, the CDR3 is TGTGCCAGCAGCTTAGAAGCGGGAGGCGCCTACAATGAGCAGTTCTTC. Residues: CASSLEAGGAYNEQFF.

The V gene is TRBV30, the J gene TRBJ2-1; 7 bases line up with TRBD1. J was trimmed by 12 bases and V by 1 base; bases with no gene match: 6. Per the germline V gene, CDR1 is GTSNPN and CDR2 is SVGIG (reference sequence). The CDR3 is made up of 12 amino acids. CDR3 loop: CAWSAPRGPQFF. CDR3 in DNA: TGTGCCTGGAGTGCACCTAGGGGGCCGCAGTTCTTC. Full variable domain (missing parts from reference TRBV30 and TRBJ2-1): SQTIHQWPATLVQPVGSPLSLECTVEGTSNPNLYWYRQAAGRGLQLLFYSVGIGQISSEVPQNLSASRPQDRQFILSSKKLLLSDSGFYLCAWSAPRGPQFFGPGTRLTVL.

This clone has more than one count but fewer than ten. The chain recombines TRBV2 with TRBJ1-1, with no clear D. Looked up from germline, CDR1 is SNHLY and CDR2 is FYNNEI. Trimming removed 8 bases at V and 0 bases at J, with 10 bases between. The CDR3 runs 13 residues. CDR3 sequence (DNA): TGTGCCAGCCACCGGGATATGAACACTGAAGCTTTCTTT. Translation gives CASHRDMNTEAFF.

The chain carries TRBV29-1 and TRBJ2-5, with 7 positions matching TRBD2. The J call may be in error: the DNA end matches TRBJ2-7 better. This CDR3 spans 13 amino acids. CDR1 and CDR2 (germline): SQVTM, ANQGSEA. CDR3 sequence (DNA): TGCAGCGTTCGACTAGCAGTGTCCTACGAGCAGTACTTC. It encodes CSVRLAVSYEQYF.

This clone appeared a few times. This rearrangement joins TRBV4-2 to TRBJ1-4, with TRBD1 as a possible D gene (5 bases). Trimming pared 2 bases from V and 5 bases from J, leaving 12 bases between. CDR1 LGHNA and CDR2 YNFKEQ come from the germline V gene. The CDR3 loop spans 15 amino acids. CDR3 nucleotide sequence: TGTGCCAGCAGCCAAACAGGTCCAGTGAATGAAAAACTGTTTTTT. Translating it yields CASSQTGPVNEKLFF.

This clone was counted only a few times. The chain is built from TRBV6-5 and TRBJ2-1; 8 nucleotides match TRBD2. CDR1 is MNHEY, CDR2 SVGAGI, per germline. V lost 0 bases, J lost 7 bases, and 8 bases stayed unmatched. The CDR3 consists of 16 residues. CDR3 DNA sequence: TGTGCCAGCAGTTACTCATGGAGTAGCGGGACAAATGAGCAGTTCTTC. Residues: CASSYSWSSGTNEQFF.

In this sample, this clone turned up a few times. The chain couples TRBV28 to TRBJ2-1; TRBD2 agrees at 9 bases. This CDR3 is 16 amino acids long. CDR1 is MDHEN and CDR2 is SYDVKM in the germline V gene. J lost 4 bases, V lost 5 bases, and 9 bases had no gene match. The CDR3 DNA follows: TGTGCCAGCAGTCCCCTCCTAGCGGGACGGTACAATGAGCAGTTCTTC. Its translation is CASSPLLAGRYNEQFF.

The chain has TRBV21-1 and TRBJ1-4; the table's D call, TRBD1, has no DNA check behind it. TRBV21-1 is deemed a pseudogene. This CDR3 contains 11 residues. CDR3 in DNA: TGTGCCCTCGGACAGGATGAAAAACTGTTTTTT. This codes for CALGQDEKLFF.

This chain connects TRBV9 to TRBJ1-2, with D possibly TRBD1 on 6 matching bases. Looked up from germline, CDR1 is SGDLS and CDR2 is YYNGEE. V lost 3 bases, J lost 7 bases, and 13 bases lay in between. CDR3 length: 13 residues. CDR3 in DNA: TGTGCCAGCAGCGGGTGGGAAGGGGGTGGCTACACCTTC. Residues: CASSGWEGGGYTF.

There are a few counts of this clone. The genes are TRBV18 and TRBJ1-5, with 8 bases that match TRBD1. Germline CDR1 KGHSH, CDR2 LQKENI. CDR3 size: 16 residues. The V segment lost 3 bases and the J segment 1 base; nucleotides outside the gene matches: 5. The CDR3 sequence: CASSPSRGPSNQPQHF. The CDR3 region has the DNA TGTGCCAGCTCACCGAGCAGGGGGCCGAGCAATCAGCCCCAGCATTTT. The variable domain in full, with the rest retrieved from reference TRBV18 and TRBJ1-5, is NAGVMQNPRHLVRRRGQEARLRCSPMKGHSHVYWYRQLPEEGLKFMVYLQKENIIDESGMPKERFSAEFPKEGPSILRIQQVVRGDSAAYFCASSPSRGPSNQPQHFGDGTRLSIL.

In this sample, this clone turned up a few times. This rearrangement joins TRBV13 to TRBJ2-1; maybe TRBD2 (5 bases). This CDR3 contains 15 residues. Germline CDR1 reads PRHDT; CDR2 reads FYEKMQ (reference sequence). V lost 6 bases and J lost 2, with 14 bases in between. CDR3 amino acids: CASRGDSRPYNEQFF. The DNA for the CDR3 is TGTGCCAGCAGGGGAGATAGCCGACCCTACAATGAGCAGTTCTTC.

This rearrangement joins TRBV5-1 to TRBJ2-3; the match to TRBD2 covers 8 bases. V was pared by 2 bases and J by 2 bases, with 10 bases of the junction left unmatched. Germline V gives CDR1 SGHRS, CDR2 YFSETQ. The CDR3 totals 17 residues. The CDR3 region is CASSLISGTRNTDTQYF. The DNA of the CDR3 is TGCGCCAGCAGCTTAATCTCCGGGACTAGGAACACAGATACGCAGTATTTT.

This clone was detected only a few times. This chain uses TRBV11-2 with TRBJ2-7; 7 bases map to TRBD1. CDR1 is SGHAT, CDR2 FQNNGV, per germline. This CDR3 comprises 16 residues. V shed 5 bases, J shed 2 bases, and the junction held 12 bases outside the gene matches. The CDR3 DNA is TGTGCCAGCAGCCTAATCACCGGGACAGAGACCTACGAGCAGTACTTC. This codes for CASSLITGTETYEQYF.

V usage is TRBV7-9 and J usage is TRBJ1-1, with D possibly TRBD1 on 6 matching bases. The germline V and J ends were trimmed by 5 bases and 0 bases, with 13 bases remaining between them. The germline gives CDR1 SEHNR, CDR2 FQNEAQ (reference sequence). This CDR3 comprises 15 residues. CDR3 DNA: TGTGCCAGCAGCCTGCCGACAGGTATGAACACTGAAGCTTTCTTT. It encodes CASSLPTGMNTEAFF.

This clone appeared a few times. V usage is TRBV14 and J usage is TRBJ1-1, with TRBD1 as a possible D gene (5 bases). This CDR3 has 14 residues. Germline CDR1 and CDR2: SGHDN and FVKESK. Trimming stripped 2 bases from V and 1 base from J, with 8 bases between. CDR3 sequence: CASSQQGGNTEAFF. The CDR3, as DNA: TGTGCCAGCAGCCAACAGGGAGGGAACACTGAAGCTTTCTTT.

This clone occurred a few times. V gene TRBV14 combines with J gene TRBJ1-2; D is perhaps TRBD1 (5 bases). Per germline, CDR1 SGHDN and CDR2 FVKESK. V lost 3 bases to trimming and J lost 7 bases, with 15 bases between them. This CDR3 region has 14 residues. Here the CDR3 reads CASSQGLPGAGYTF. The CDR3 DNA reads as TGTGCCAGCAGCCAGGGGCTCCCTGGGGCTGGCTACACCTTC.